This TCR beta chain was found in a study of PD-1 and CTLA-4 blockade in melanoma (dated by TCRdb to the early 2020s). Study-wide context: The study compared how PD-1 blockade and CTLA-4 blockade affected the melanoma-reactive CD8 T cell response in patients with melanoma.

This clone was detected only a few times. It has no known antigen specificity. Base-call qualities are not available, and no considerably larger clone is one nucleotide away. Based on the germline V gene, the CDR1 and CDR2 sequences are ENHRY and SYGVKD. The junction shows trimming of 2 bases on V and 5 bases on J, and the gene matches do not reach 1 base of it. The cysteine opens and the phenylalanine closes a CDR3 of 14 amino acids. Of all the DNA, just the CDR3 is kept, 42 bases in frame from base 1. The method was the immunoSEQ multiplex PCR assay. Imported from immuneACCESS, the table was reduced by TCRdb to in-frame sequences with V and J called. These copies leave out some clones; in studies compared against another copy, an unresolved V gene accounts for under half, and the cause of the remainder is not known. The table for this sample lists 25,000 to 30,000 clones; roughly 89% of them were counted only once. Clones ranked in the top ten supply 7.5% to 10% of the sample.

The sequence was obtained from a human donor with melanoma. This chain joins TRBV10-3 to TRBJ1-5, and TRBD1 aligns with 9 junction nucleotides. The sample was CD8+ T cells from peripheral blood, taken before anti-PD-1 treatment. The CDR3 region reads CAISEGDRDQPQHF. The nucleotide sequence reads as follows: TGTGCCATCAGTGAGGGGGACAGGGATCAGCCCCAGCATTTT.